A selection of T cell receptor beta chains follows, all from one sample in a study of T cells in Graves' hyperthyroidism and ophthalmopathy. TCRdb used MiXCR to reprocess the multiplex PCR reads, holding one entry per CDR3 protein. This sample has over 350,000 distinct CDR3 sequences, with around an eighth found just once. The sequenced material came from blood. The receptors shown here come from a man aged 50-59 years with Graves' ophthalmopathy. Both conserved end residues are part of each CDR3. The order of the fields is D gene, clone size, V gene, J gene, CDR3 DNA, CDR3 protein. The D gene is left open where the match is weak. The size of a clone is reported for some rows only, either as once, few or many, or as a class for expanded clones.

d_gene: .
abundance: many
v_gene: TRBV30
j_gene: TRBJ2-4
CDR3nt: TGTGCCTGGAGTGTGAGGGCCCTAAAAAACATTCAGTACTTC
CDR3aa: CAWSVRALKNIQYF

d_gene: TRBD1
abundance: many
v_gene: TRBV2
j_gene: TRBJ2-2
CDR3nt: TGTGCCAGCAGTTTAGACAGGGGGACGAACACCGGGGAGCTGTTTTTT
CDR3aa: CASSLDRGTNTGELFF

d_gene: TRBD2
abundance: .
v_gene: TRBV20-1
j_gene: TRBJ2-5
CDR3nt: TGCAGTGCTAGAGGTGGGGCTAGCGGGGCCCAAGAGACCCAGTACTTC
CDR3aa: CSARGGASGAQETQYF

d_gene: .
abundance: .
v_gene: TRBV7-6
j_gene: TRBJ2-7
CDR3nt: TGTGCCAGCAGCACAGACAGGTTCTCCTACGAGCAGTACTTC
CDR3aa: CASSTDRFSYEQYF

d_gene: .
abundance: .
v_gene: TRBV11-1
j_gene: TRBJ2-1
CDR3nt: TGTGCCAGCAGCTTAGATGGACGGGCCGGCGGGTACAATGAGCAGTTCTTC
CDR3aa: CASSLDGRAGGYNEQFF

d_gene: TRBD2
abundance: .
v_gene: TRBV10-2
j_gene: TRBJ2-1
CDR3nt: TGCGCCAGCAGGGAACAAAAGGGGACTAGCGGGAGGGTCATCTACAATGAGCAGTTCTTC
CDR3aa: CASREQKGTSGRVIYNEQFF

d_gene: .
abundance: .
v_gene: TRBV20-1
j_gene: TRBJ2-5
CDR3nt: TGCAGTGCTGGGGGTTGGGAAGAGACCCAGTACTTC
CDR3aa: CSAGGWEETQYF

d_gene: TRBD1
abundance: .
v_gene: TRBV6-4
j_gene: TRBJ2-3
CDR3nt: TGTGCCAGCAGTGAGGACAGGGGGTCCACAGATACGCAGTATTTT
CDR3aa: CASSEDRGSTDTQYF

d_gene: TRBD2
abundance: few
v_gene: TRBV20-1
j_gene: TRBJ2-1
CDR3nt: TGCAGTGCTAGTCGCGGCGGGGGGAGCTCCTACAATGAGCAGTTCTTC
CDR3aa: CSASRGGGSSYNEQFF

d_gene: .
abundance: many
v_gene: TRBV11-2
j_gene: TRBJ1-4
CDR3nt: TGTGCCAGCAGCTTAGGCGGGACATCTAATGAAAAACTGTTTTTT
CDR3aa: CASSLGGTSNEKLFF

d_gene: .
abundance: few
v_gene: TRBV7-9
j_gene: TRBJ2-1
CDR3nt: TGTGCCAGCAGCTTAGCGCAATGGGATGAGCAGTTCTTC
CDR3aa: CASSLAQWDEQFF

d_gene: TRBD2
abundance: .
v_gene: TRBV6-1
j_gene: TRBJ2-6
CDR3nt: TGTGCCAGCAGCAAAACTAGCGGGAGTAACGTCCTGACTTTC
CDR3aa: CASSKTSGSNVLTF

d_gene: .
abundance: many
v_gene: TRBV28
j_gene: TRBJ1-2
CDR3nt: TGTGCCAGCAAGACCGGTGAGGGAGGCTACACCTTC
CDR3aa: CASKTGEGGYTF

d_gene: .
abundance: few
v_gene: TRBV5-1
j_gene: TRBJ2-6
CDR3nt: TGCGCCACCCAACGGGACATCTCTGGGGCCAACGTCCTGACTTTC
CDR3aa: CATQRDISGANVLTF

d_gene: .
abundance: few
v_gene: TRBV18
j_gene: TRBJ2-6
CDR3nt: TGTGCCAGCTCACCAATCGACTCCTCTGGGGCCAACGTCCTGACTTTC
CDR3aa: CASSPIDSSGANVLTF

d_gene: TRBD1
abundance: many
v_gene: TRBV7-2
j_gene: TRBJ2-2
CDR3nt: TGTGCCAGCAGCTCACAGGGGGCCTTCACCGGGGAGCTGTTTTTT
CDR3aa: CASSSQGAFTGELFF

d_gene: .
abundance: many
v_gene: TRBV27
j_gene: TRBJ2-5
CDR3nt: TGTGCCAGCAGTATATCGAATCAAGAGACCCAGTACTTC
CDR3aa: CASSISNQETQYF